This T cell receptor beta chain appears in the sequencing data of a study of identifying expanded T cells in peripheral blood. Healthy donors had no documented immune events, such as infections, while sampled. The table came from immunoSEQ multiplex PCR; TCRdb's copy has only in-frame clones and leaves some out. The sample lists 60,000 or so clones; around 86% were seen once. This clonotype was obtained from a person aged 18 to 75 in good health. The sample was blood.

The CDR3 spells CASSLGTGGFNTEAFF. The CDR3 coding sequence is TGTGCCAGCAGCTTAGGGACAGGGGGCTTCAACACTGAAGCTTTCTTT. The chain joins TRBV7-2 to TRBJ1-1, with 11 bases matching TRBD1. After removal of 1 base from V and 2 bases from J, the junction contained 3 bases not matched to a gene. The CDR3 is 16 residues long. Germline V gives CDR1 SGHTA, CDR2 FQGNSA. The full variable domain, in which reference TRBV7-2 and TRBJ1-1 provide the parts outside the CDR3, is GAGVSQSPSNKVTEKGKDVELRCDPISGHTALYWYRQSLGQGLEFLIYFQGNSAPDKSGLPSDRFSAERTGGSVSTLTIQRTQQEDSAVYLCASSLGTGGFNTEAFFGQGTRLTVV.